The sequence of this T cell receptor (beta chain) was determined in a study of blood T cell repertoires in COVID-19. About the study: The United States, Italy and Spain provided the acute and convalescent COVID-19 samples. T cells, B-cell-depleted T cells, or PBMCs supplied cDNA or gDNA.

Authors' data handling: Estimation of nucleated cell counts relied on the amplification of reference gene primers. TCRdb's table, derived via immunoSEQ multiplex PCR, lists solely in-frame clones and lacks some. The DNA was the basis for D and trimming; V, J and clone size are from that table. The sample has 72,000 or so clones; 80% to 95% are singletons. V was pared by 0 bases and J by 8 bases, with 15 bases between. The CDR3 consists of 15 residues. The germline V gene encodes CDR1 MNHEY and CDR2 SVGAGI. The receptor was derived from a woman of 80 years or more with acute or convalescent COVID-19. The sequencing sample was made of peripheral blood. V usage is TRBV6-5 and J usage is TRBJ2-3; D perhaps matches TRBD2 (6 bases). CDR3 amino acids: CASSYSRRAGGTQYF. As DNA, the CDR3 is TGTGCCAGCAGTTACTCACGGCGGGCCGGGGGTACGCAGTATTTT.